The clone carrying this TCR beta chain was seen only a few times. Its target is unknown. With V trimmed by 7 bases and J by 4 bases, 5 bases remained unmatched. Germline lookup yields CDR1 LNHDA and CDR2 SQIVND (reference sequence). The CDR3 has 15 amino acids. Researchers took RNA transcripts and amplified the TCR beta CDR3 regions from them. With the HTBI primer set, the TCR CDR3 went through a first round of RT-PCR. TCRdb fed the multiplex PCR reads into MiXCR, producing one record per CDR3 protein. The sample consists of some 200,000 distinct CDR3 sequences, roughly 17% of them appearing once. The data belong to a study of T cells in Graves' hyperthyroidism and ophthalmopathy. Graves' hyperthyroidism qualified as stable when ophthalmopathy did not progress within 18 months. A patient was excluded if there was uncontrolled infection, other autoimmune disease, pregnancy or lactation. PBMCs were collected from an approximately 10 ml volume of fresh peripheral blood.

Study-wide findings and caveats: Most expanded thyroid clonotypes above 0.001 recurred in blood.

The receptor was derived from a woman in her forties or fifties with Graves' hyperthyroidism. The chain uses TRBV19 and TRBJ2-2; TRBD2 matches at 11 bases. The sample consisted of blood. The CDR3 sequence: CASTTSGSGTGELFF. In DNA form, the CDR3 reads TGTGCCAGTACCACTAGCGGGAGTGGCACCGGGGAGCTGTTTTTT.